This TCR beta chain came from a study of blood T cells in healthy people across ages. The authors ran a second PCR of roughly 6 to 12 cycles using a sample-barcoded 5' primer and a J-beta primer mix. From the 5' RACE reads, TCRdb called clonotypes with MiXCR, one entry per CDR3 protein. The sample contains more than 500,000 distinct CDR3 sequences, about 29% of which appear only once. As to this clonotype: Its antigen is unknown.

The germline V gene has CDR1 MNHEY and CDR2 SVGAGI. CDR3 length equals 15 residues. V was cut by 0 bases and J by 5 bases, with 13 bases left in between. Whole-study findings and limits: As naive T cell percentage varied, TCR beta diversity correlated strongly with it.

These data were likewise used in another study, on T cells of mothers and their children.

This TCR derives from a boy younger than 10 in good health. Source material: blood. V and J are TRBV6-5 and TRBJ2-5, with a weak D call TRBD1 (5 bases). This CDR3 reads CASSYSLKGRETQYF. The CDR3 nucleotides read TGTGCCAGCAGTTACTCATTGAAGGGGCGGGAGACCCAGTACTTC.